This T cell receptor beta chain was captured by sequencing in a study of cytomegalovirus exposure and HLA in healthy donors. The overall study: A subsequent analysis reported that the roughly 120 validation repertoires were produced on the same platform that had also been used for the roughly 670 first-cohort repertoires. Findings and caveats of the study: Accounts indicate the classifier identified cytomegalovirus status with strong specificity and sensitivity. The study designated 150 or so TCR beta chains cytomegalovirus-associated.

Germline CDR1 reads LGHNT; CDR2 reads FRNRAP. Trimming at V came to 5 bases and at J to 7 bases, leaving 9 bases not matched to a gene. The CDR3 has 14 residues. A remark on this clone: No antigen is known for it.

Measured with immunoSEQ multiplex PCR; TCRdb has only the in-frame clones, and not every one. Of about 120,000 clones detected, around 85% appear once; the ten largest clones hold roughly 2%. The V call is TRBV12-5, the J call TRBJ2-7; 9 positions match TRBD1. This receptor was obtained from a woman aged 25 to 45 in good health and CMV-seronegative. The source material was PBMCs. The CDR3 region has the DNA TGTGCTAGTGGTACTCCGGGACAGGGCGTGGAGCAGTACTTC. Translating it yields CASGTPGQGVEQYF.